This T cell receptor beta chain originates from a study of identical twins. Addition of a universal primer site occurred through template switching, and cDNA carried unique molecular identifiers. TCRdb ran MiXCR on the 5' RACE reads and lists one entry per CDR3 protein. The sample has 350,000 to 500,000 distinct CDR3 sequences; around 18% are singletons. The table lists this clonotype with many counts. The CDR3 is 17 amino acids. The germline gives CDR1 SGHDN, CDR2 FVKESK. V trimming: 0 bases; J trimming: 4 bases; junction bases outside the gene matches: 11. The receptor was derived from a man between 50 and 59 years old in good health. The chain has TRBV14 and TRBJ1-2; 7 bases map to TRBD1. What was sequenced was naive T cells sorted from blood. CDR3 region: CASSQDNVGRGAYGYTF. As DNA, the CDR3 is TGTGCCAGCAGCCAAGATAATGTCGGCAGGGGGGCCTATGGCTACACCTTC.